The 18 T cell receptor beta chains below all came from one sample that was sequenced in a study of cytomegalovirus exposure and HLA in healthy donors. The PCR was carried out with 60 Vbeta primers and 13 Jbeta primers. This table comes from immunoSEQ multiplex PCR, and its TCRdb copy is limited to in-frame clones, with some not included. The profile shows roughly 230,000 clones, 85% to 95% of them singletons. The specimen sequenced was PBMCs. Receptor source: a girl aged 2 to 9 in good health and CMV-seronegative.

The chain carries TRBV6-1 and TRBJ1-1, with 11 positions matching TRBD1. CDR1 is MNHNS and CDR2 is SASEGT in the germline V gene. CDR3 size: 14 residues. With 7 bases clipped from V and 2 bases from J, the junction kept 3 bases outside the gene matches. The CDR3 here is CASKRTGGNTEAFF. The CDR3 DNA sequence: TGTGCCAGCAAGAGGACAGGGGGCAACACTGAAGCTTTCTTT.

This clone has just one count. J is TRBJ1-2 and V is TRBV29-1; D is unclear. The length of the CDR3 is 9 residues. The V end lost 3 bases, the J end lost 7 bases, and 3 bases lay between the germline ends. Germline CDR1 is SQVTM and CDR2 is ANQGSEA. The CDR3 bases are TGCAGCGTTGACGGTGGCTACACCTTC. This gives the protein CSVDGGYTF.

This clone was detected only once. CDR3 bases: TGTGCCAGTAGAAGCGTCTCCTACAATGAGCAGTTCTTC. Amino acid sequence: CASRSVSYNEQFF. The chain recombines TRBV19 with TRBJ2-1; no reliable D call. V lost 6 bases to trimming and J lost 0 bases, with 6 bases between them. This CDR3 contains 13 residues. CDR1 and CDR2 from the germline V gene are LNHDA and SQIVND (reference sequence).

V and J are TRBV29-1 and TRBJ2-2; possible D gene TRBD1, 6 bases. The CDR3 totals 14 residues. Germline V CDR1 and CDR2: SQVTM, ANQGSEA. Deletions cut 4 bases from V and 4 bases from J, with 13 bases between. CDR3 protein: CSVGYRVGTGELFF. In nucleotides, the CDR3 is TGCAGCGTTGGGTACAGGGTAGGCACCGGGGAGCTGTTTTTT.

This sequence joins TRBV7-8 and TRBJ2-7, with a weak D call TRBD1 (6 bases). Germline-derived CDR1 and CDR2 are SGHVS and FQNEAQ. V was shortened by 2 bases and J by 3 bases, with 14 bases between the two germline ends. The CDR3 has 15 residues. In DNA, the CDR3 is TGTGCCAGCAGCTTAAGGGGGTGGCCAAGCTACGAGCAGTACTTC. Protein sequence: CASSLRGWPSYEQYF.

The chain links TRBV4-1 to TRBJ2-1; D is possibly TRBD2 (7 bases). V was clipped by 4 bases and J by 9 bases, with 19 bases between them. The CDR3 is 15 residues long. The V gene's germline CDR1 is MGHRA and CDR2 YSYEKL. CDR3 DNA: TGCGCCAGCAGCCCCCGAATGGCGGGGGCTGGTGAGCAGTTCTTC. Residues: CASSPRMAGAGEQFF.

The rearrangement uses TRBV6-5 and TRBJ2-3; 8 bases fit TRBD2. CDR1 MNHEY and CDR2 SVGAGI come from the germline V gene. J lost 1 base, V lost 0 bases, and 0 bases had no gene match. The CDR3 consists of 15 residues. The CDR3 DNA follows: TGTGCCAGCAGTTACTCAGCGGGAGGCACAGATACGCAGTATTTT. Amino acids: CASSYSAGGTDTQYF.

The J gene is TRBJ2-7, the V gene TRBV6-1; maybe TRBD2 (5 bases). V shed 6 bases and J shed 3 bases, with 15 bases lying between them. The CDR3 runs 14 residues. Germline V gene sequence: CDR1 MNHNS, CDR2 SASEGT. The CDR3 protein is CASSHRSGVYEQYF. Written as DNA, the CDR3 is TGTGCCAGCAGCCATAGATCCGGGGTCTACGAGCAGTACTTC.

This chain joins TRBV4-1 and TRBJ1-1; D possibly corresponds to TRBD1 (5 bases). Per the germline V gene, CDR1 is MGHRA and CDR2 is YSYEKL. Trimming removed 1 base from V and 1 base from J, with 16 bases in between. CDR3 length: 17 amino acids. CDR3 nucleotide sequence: TGCGCCAGCAGCCAAGGTGGATCGCAGGGTGGGAACACTGAAGCTTTCTTT. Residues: CASSQGGSQGGNTEAFF.

Written as DNA, the CDR3 is TGTGCCAGCAGTGTTACAGGGAACTCTGGAAACACCATATATTTT. Translating gives CASSVTGNSGNTIYF. The rearrangement uses TRBV2 and TRBJ1-3, with a possible D match to TRBD1 (6 bases). Germline lookup yields CDR1 SNHLY and CDR2 FYNNEI. The V end lost 4 bases, the J end lost 0 bases, and 10 bases lay between the germline ends. CDR3 length: 15 amino acids.

The CDR3 spells CASSSPRDKDGYTF. CDR3 bases: TGTGCCAGCAGCTCCCCTAGGGACAAAGATGGCTACACCTTC. This chain joins TRBV7-9 and TRBJ1-2; weak D call: TRBD1 (6 bases). The CDR3 has 14 amino acids. Trimming removed 4 bases from V and 6 bases from J, with 15 bases in between. CDR1 SEHNR and CDR2 FQNEAQ come from the germline V gene (reference sequence).

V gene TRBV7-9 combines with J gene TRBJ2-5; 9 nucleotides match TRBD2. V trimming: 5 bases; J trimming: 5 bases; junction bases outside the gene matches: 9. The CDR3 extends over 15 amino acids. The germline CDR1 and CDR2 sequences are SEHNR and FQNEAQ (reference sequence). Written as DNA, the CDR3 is TGTGCCAGCAGCCCAGAGGGCGGGAGGGGGGAGACCCAGTACTTC. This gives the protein CASSPEGGRGETQYF.

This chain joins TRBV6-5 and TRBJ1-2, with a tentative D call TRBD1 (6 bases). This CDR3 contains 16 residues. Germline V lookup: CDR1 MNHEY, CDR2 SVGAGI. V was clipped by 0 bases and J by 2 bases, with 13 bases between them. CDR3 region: CASSYSRTGLNYGYTF. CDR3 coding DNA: TGTGCCAGCAGTTACTCCCGAACAGGGCTAAACTATGGCTACACCTTC.

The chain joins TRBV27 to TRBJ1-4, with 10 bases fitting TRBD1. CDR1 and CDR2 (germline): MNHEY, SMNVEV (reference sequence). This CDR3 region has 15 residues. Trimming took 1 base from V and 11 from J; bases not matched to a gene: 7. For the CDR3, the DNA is TGTGCCAGCAGTTTATTGTCCGGGACAGGGGTGAAACTGTTTTTT. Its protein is CASSLLSGTGVKLFF.

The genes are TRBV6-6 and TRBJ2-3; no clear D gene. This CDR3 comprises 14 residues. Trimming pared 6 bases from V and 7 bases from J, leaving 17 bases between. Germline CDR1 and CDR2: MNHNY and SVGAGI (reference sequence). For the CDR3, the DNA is TGTGCCAGCAGGCAAAGCGCGGCCCTTTATACGCAGTATTTT. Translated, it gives CASRQSAALYTQYF.

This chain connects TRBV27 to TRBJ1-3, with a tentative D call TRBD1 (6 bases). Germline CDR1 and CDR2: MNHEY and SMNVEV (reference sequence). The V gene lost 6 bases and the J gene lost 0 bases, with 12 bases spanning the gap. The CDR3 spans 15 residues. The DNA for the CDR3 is TGTGCCAGCAGCCCAGGGGCTATCTCTGGAAACACCATATATTTT. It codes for CASSPGAISGNTIYF.

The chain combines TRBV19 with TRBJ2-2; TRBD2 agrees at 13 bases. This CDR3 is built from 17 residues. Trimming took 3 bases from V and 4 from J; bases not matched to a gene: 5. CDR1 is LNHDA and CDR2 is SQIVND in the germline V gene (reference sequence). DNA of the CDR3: TGTGCCAGTAGTATTCAACTAGCGGGGGGGCCCACCGGGGAGCTGTTTTTT. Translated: CASSIQLAGGPTGELFF.

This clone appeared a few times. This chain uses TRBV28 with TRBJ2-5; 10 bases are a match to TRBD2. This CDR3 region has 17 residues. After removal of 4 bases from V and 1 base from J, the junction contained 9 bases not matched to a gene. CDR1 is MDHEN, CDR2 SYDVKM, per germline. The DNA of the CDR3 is TGTGCCAGCAGTTCCTTCGCTAGCGGGGGATCCCAAGAGACCCAGTACTTC. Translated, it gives CASSSFASGGSQETQYF.